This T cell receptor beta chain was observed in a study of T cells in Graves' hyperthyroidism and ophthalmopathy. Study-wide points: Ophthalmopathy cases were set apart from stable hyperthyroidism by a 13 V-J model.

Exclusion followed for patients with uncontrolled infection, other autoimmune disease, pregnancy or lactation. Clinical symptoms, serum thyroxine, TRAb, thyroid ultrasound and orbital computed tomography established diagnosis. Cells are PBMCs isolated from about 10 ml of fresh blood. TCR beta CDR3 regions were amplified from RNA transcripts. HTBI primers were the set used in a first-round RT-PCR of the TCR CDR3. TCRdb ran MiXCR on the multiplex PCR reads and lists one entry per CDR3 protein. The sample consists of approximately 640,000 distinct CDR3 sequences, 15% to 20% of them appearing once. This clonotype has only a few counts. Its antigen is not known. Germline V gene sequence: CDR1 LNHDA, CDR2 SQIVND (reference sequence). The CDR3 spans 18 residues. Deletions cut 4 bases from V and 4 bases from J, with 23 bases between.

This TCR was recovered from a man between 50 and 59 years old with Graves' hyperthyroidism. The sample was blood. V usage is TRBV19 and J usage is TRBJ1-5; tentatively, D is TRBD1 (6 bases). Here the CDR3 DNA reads TGTGCCAGTAGTACTGTGGGGGGGCGACGGTCCTCGAATCAGCCCCAGCATTTT. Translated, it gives CASSTVGGRRSSNQPQHF.